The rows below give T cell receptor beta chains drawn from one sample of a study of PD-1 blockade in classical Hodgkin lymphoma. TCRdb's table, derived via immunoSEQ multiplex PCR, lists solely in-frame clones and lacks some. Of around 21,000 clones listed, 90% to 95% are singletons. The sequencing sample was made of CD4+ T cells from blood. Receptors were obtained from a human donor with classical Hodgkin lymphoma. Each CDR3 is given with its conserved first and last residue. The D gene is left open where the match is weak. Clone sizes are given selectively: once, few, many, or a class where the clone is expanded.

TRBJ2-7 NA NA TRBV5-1 TGCGCCAGCAGCTTGGCCACCGGGGCCTCCTACGAGCAGTACTTC CASSLATGASYEQYF
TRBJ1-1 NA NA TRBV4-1 TGCGCCAGCAGCCAAGATAGGGACACTGAAGCTTTCTTT CASSQDRDTEAFF
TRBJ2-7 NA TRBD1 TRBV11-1 TGTGCCAGCAGCACGACTGCACAGGGGTCCTACGAGCAGTACTTC CASSTTAQGSYEQYF
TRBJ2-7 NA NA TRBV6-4 TGTGCCAGCAGTGAGGCATCTACGAAGCAGTACTTC CASSEASTKQYF
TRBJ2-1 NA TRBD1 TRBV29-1 TGCAGCGTTGAGGGACAGGGGGCTAAGTATGAGCAGTTCTTC CSVEGQGAKYEQFF
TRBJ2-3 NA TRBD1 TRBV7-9 TGTGCCAGCCGTCGGACAGGCGGGTTGGGAGATACGCAGTATTTT CASRRTGGLGDTQYF
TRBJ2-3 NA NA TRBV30 TGTGCCTGGAGCCTCGGACAGAGCACAGATACGCAGTATTTT CAWSLGQSTDTQYF
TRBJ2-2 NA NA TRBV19 TGTGCCAGTAGTATGCAGTACGGGGAGCTGTTTTTT CASSMQYGELFF
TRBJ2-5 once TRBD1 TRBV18 TGTGCCAGCTCATTGGACAGGGTGGGTCGAGAGACCCAGTACTTC CASSLDRVGRETQYF
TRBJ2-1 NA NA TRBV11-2 TGTGCCAGCAGCACTTACAGGGTAATTTATGAGCAGTTCTTC CASSTYRVIYEQFF
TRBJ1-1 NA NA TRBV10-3 TGTGCCATCAGTGAAGGGAGGACGGAATACAGGCCCAACACTGAAGCTTTCTTT CAISEGRTEYRPNTEAFF
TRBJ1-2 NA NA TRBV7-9 TGTGCCAGCAGCTTGCCAGGCTTTCGGGGCTACACCTTC CASSLPGFRGYTF
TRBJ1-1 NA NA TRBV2 TGTGCCAGCAGATGGACAGTTCCGGGCACTGAAGCTTTCTTT CASRWTVPGTEAFF
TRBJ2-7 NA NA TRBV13 TGTGCCAGCAGCTCGGACCTTGGGGACGAGCAGTACTTC CASSSDLGDEQYF
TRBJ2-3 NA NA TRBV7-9 TGTGCCAGCAGACGTCAGGCAGGCACAGATACGCAGTATTTT CASRRQAGTDTQYF
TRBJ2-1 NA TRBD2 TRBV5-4 TGTGCCAGCAGCCGACTAGCGGGAGCCTACAATGAGCAGTTCTTC CASSRLAGAYNEQFF
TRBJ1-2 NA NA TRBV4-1 TGCGCCAGCAGCCAAGATCCCCCAGGGTCCTTAATCGGCTACACCTTC CASSQDPPGSLIGYTF
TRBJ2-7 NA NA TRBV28 TGTGCCAGCAGTCCCTCCGGGCCTTTACTTCGCTGGTACTTC CASSPSGPLLRWYF
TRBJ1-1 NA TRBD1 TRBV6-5 TGTGCCAGCAGTTCCTACGACAGGGTCGCTGAAGCTTTCTTT CASSSYDRVAEAFF
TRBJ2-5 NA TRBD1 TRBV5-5 TGTGCCAGCAGCTGGCGCCCCGGGACAGGGGTACAAGAGACCCAGTACTTC CASSWRPGTGVQETQYF
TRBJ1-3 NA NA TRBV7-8 TGTGCCAGCAGCTTATTAGGGGTTGGAAACACCATATATTTT CASSLLGVGNTIYF
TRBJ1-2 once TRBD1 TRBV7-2 TGTGCCAGCAGCTCAGACAGGGGTTTTGGTAACTATGGCTACACCTTC CASSSDRGFGNYGYTF
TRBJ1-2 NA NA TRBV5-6 TGTGCCAGCAGCTTGGCCGATGCGAGTGGCTACACCTTC CASSLADASGYTF
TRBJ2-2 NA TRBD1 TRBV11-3 TGTGCCAGCAGCCCTAGGGGCCTGACAGGGGGCACCGGGGAGCTGTTTTTT CASSPRGLTGGTGELFF
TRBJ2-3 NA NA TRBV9 TGTGCCAGCAGCGTAGATGCCTTTCCAGATACGCAGTATTTT CASSVDAFPDTQYF
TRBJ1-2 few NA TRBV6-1 TGTGCCAGCAGTGAAACAGCGAACTATGGCTACACCTTC CASSETANYGYTF
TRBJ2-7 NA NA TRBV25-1 TGTGCCAGCAGTGCCCTAGGGGGAAGGGGCCACGAGCAGTACTTC CASSALGGRGHEQYF
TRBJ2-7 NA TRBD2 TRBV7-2 TGTGCCAGCAGCTCCTCTAGCGGGGGGTTCGAGCAGTACTTC CASSSSSGGFEQYF
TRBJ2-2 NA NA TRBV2 TGTGCCAGCAGTGATTCGGGGGCCGGCGGGGAGCTGTTTTTT CASSDSGAGGELFF
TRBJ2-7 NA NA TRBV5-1 TGCGCCAGCAGCCCAGGACGGATCGATTCCTACGAGCAGTACTTC CASSPGRIDSYEQYF
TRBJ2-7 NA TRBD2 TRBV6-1 TGTGCCAGCAGTGAGCGACTAGCGGGAGCCTCCCCCGACGAGCAGTACTTC CASSERLAGASPDEQYF
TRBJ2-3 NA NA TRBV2 TGTGCCAGCACCCAGGGGCGAATCCTTTACACAGATACGCAGTATTTT CASTQGRILYTDTQYF
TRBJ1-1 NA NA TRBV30 TGTGCCCTGGAACTTATGGGGAACACTGAAGCTTTCTTT CALELMGNTEAFF
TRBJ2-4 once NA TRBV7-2 TGTGCCAGCAGCCGCACAGCCCTAGCCAAAAACATTCAGTACTTC CASSRTALAKNIQYF
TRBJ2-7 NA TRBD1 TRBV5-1 TGCGCCAGCAGCCCGGGACAGGCCCTCTACGAGCAGTACTTC CASSPGQALYEQYF
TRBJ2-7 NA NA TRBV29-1 TGCAGCGTTGAAGGCAGGGCGCTCGAGCAGTACTTC CSVEGRALEQYF
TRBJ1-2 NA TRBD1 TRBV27 TGTGCCAGCAGTCCCGCCGGGACAGGGGTCGGCTACACCTTC CASSPAGTGVGYTF
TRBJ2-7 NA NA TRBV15 TGTGCCACCAGCAGAGAGTACAATCCCGGGGGCTTAAACGAGCAGTACTTC CATSREYNPGGLNEQYF
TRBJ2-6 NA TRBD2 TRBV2 TGTGCCAGCAGTGAAGCTAGCGGGGGCTCTGGGGCCAACGTCCTGACTTTC CASSEASGGSGANVLTF
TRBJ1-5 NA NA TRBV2 TGTGCCAGCAGTGCCAACAGGGTACCCACAGGGCAGCCCCAGCATTTT CASSANRVPTGQPQHF
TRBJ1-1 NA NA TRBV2 TGTGCCAGCAGTGAAAGGTCAGGGCCCCCCTCGAACACTGAAGCTTTCTTT CASSERSGPPSNTEAFF
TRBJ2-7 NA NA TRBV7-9 TGTGCCAGCAGCCCTAAGGGCCCTTACGAGCAGTACTTC CASSPKGPYEQYF
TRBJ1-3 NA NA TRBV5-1 TGCGCCAGCAGCGCTCAACCTGGAAACACCATATATTTT CASSAQPGNTIYF
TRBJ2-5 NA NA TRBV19 TGTGCCAGTAGTATGCAAGAGACCCAGTACTTC CASSMQETQYF
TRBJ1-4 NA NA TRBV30 TGTGCCTGGAGCGCTACCCTGGTCCGGGCTACTAATGAAAAACTGTTTTTT CAWSATLVRATNEKLFF
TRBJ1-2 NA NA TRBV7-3 TGTGCCAGCAGCTTAGGAGGGGGATATGGCTACACCTTC CASSLGGGYGYTF
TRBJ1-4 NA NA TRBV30 TGTGCCCGGGGCTCAGGGGCATCATTTAATGAAAAACTGTTTTTT CARGSGASFNEKLFF
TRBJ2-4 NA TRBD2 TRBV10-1 TGCGCCAGCAGTGAGACTAGCGGGAAGGGAGCCATTCAGTACTTC CASSETSGKGAIQYF